This TCR beta chain was captured in a study of cytomegalovirus exposure and HLA in healthy donors (dated by TCRdb to 2016 to 2017). At the level of the whole study: An earlier analysis of fewer than 750 of the donors reported roughly 300 Gb of sequence data and around 110 million unique TCR beta sequences obtained from about 180 million T cells. Among under 450 genotyped donors of the cohort, an average of around 240,000 unique TCR beta nucleotide sequences were sequenced per donor, roughly 18% of them non-productive. Every discovery cohort repertoire had been produced on one sequencing platform. Donor age, sex, ethnicity and CMV serostatus were compiled alongside the repertoire data. Rather than drawing on any new phenotypic data, the later analysis identified candidate immune exposures from TCR beta sequences and the way those sequences occurred across donors. Roughly five DR-DQ haplotypes were handled as single units for association and clustering, since linkage in the cohort was strong. A separate validation cohort of about 110 different subjects was used in addition to the 666-subject first cohort. Typing coverage differed by locus: A, B, C, DRB1 and DQB1 were typed in roughly 620-640 donors, DQA1 in around 500, DPA1 in over 600, and DPB1 in 450 to 480. HLA typing covered class I and class II loci at four-digit resolution. The study used immunosequencing to profile the T cell repertoires of hundreds of subjects and linked those repertoires to cytomegalovirus serostatus. In a later genetic analysis, genome-wide SNP genotypes for about 60% of the 666 donors were used, and that subset was treated as a discovery cohort. To predict cytomegalovirus infection status, the study brought together high-throughput TCR immunosequencing, statistical association of individual TCRs with disease status, and machine learning. To study patterns of TCR occurrence, a later analysis re-analyzed previously published TCR beta repertoires from around 700 donors and added high-resolution HLA genotyping. To decide whether each TCR beta V gene segment behaved as functional or pseudogenic, an earlier analysis of some 600 of the donors relied on high-throughput TCR beta sequencing. Among the roughly 390 genotyped donors, 75% to 90% belonged to the genetic ancestry cluster associated with self-reported Caucasian donors. The study aimed to test whether signatures of past pathogen exposure could be identified by cataloging public T cell receptors. Approximately 310 gigabases of sequencing data and 70 million to 100 million unique TCR sequences were included in an early release covering several hundred HLA-typed donors. Results the study describes overall, beyond this receptor: HLA typing was unavailable for some donors at each locus, so association tests used only the typed subset. A later analysis associated about 16,000 TCR beta sequences with specific HLA alleles at a false discovery rate of 0.05. An earlier analysis of around 540 of the donors showed that most TCR beta V segments appeared in productive rearrangements either about 87% or about 30% of the time, which broadly matched IMGT annotations. Roughly uniform sequencing depth across donors was assumed in presence/absence analyses, although this assumption may not hold. A total of about 150 TCR beta chains were listed by the study as associated with cytomegalovirus. Correlated functional status among segregating V segments might reflect linkage disequilibrium, but an unknown experimental factor could not be ruled out. Strong co-occurrence of HLA alleles, especially DR and DQ, made assigning TCR associations to individual alleles difficult. The earlier analysis of fewer than 750 of the donors excluded roughly 17 rarely observed V segments, including chromosome 9 orphons, because counts were too low. In both the original and validation cohorts, the classifier was reported to diagnose cytomegalovirus status with high specificity and sensitivity. This cohort had only TCR beta chains sequenced, and the lack of alpha or paired-chain data limited which features could be detected. Most CMV-associated TCR beta chains appeared to be HLA-restricted in a later analysis, and the HLA associations seemed to be driven largely by CMV exposure. According to a later analysis, TCR association rates differed among HLA loci, with DRB1 alleles showing the most associated TCRs and HLA-C alleles showing the fewest. An association between a missense DCLRE1C variant and V-gene and J-gene trimming of TCR beta chains was found in a later genetic analysis and replicated in an independent cohort. It was suggested by the authors that the approach could potentially be generalized to other disease states and immunological phenotypes. A further reported finding was that TCR beta sequences accurately predicted the HLA-A and HLA-B alleles for most subjects in the first cohort. Several of the top co-occurrence clusters appeared to be linked to parvovirus B19, influenza, CMV and Epstein-Barr virus, according to a later analysis. According to a later genetic analysis, donors in an Asian-associated ancestry cluster had fewer N-insertions in productive TCRs than the approximately 700-donor mean. For the cohort, immune exposure information was limited to CMV serostatus. Across donors, most TCR sequences were observed very rarely, whereas some public TCRs were present in many individuals. A few of the identified cytomegalovirus-associated TCR beta chains were confirmed in vitro to be specific for cytomegalovirus antigens. A cluster of highly shared sequence variants was judged likely to be a technical artifact of the sequencing pipeline. Compared with equally common non-associated chains, HLA-associated TCR beta chains in a later analysis were more clonally expanded and had lower generation probabilities.

In total, approximately 700 healthy bone marrow donors made up the cohort. Cohort members were all nominally healthy when sampled, although unrecorded immune exposures were likely present. The donor tested CMV seronegative, placing the donor among the roughly 340 seronegative members of the cohort. A peripheral blood sample was collected from each donor, and TCR beta sequencing was performed on peripheral blood mononuclear cells. The Qiagen DNeasy Blood Extraction Kit was used to extract genomic DNA from the blood cell samples. Points on this clone: What antigen it recognizes has not been identified. One base away there is no much larger clone; base qualities are not given.

The library was generated by the immunoSEQ multiplex PCR assay. The multiplex PCR relied on a mix of 60 forward primers for TCR Vbeta segments and 13 reverse primers for TCR Jbeta segments. A multiplex PCR assay on genomic DNA amplified the CDR3 region of rearranged TCR beta genes. The Illumina HiSeq System was used to sequence the amplified TCR beta libraries as 87-base-pair reads. For the original study's pipeline: Across the 500 to 850 repertoires, a later analysis counted some 81 million unique TCR beta chains, 9 million to 14 million of which were shared by at least two donors. Raw reads were error-corrected and collapsed into unique sequences by a nearest-neighbor algorithm in which closely related sequences were merged to remove PCR and sequencing errors. CDR3 sequences were aligned to IMGT reference sequences to assign V, D and J gene segments. For a sequence to be retained, a match of at least six nucleotides to both a V gene segment and a J gene segment was required. Rearrangements were classified as productive when the CDR3 lacked stop codons and remained in frame with V and J, and all other rearrangements were classified as non-productive. Following IMGT convention, CDR3 was defined as the stretch from the second conserved V-encoded cysteine up to the conserved J-encoded phenylalanine. The earlier analysis of about 560 of the donors excluded any sequence lacking an unambiguous match to a single V gene segment. In an earlier analysis of a few hundred of the donors, V segments were called functional above 56.7% productive rearrangements and were called segregating when the between-donor standard deviation exceeded 5%. A statistical classification framework was developed to diagnose cytomegalovirus status using the catalog of TCR beta chain sequences. In a later analysis, TCR nucleotide sequences were compared against IMGT/GENE-DB human TR gene sequences so that V and J genes could be assigned. Using the TCRdist pipeline, a later analysis assigned CDR3 sequences along with most-parsimonious VDJ recombination scenarios. In a later analysis, each TCR beta chain was defined by its CDR3 amino acid sequence together with its V-gene family, and reads lacking a unique V-gene family were excluded. As a way to deal with suspected cross-contamination and a sequencing artifact, a later analysis dropped nearly 600 nucleotide sequences that were highly shared and had low generation probability. A later analysis calculated a clonal expansion index for each public chain from normalized within-repertoire ranks of inferred template counts. In a later analysis, generation probabilities were computed with a VDJ recombination model fitted to out-of-frame rearrangements, and the resulting probabilities were checked against IGoR. In a later analysis, TCR-TCR, TCR-HLA and TCR-CMV co-occurrence was scored with hypergeometric tests, and a repertoire-size bias correction was applied to TCR pairs. False discovery rates were estimated in a later analysis by permuting HLA or CMV assignments 20 times. In a later analysis, co-occurring TCRs were grouped with DBSCAN, and TCRdist sequence similarity was added when clustering was performed within HLA-allele-positive subsets. Repertoires with fewer than 30,000 or more than 120,000 public chains were left out of co-occurrence clustering, as were several repertoires with anomalous nucleotide sharing. As stored in TCRdb, this immuneACCESS dataset retains in-frame rearrangements with V and J assigned. A fraction of the clones does not appear; measured against another copy, unresolved V genes explain less than half of the discrepancy, and the remainder lacks a known reason. V and J calls and clone size are as listed in that table; D and trimming were resolved from the DNA. The sample data list some 190,000 clones, and around 80% of these were observed just once. The ten largest clones add up to approximately 1.4% of the sample.

What was sequenced was PBMCs. The sequence came from a man between 40 and 49 years old in good health and CMV-seronegative.

The CDR3 region: CAISERDRGLGYTF. The DNA sequence is as follows: TGTGCCATCAGTGAGCGCGACAGGGGCCTGGGCTACACCTTC. In this chain, TRBV10-3 is recombined with TRBJ1-2; TRBD1 aligns with 8 central bases. V is pruned by 2 bases and J by 8 bases, leaving 7 bases of the junction without a gene match. CDR1 and CDR2 are read off the germline V gene as ENHRY and SYGVKD. Its CDR3 holds 14 amino acids, cysteine through phenylalanine. Just CDR3 DNA is preserved here, 42 bases in frame from base 1.